This TCR beta chain was recovered during a study of T cell repertoires in cytomegalovirus infection. A remark on this clonotype: Its specificity is unknown.

In TCRdb, the reads were re-called with MiXCR into one record per CDR3 protein. In the table there are some 920,000 distinct CDR3 sequences, around 30% of which are singletons. The germline gives CDR1 MNHNY, CDR2 SVGAGI (reference sequence). This CDR3 is 15 amino acids long. V was clipped by 2 bases and J by 1 base, with 11 bases between them. This chain uses TRBV6-6 with TRBJ1-1, with D unresolved. The receptor was isolated from a human donor in good health (CMV status not recorded). Some clones in this sample may be carry-over from other donors' samples. The sequences come from cultured CD8+ T cells from PBMCs, collected from culture after CMV antigen stimulation. The DNA of the CDR3 is TGTGCCAGCAGTTACGGGGTCCCATCGAACACTGAAGCTTTCTTT. Translating it yields CASSYGVPSNTEAFF.